The subject of this entry is one TCR delta chain. Its specificity is unknown. A far larger clone is one base from this, pointing to a likely read error. The same CDR3 is also encoded by other DNA sequences in this sample. Germline CDR1 GEAIGNYY, CDR2 EKD. Unmatched junction bases numbered 9, after V lost 0 bases and J lost 0 bases. This CDR3 region has 17 residues. This entry is derived from a study of delta chains in infants with herpesvirus infections. At the level of the study: A Ugandan infant cohort was followed from birth for primary CMV.

Gamma-chain- and delta-chain-specific primers converted PBMC RNA into TCR cDNA. TCRdb reanalysed the RT-PCR reads with CATT. The sample consists of 740 or so delta-chain clones, roughly 56% of them appearing once. Study-wide results and caveats: Among 18 CMV-infected infants, several showed the public Vdelta1 clonotype. Only the first time point after infection showed the public clonotype. Among Vdelta1 cells, the public clonotype apparently waned within two to three months.

The clonotype originates from a human donor who was a Ugandan infant, either HIV-exposed or HIV-unexposed (not recorded which). J is TRDJ1 and V is TRDV2; TRDD3 aligns across 7 bases. The input for sequencing was peripheral blood, taken at time point 4 of longitudinal follow-up. CDR3 in amino acids: CACDTPGGPLYTDKLIF. In DNA, the CDR3 is TGTGCCTGTGACACCCCTGGGGGTCCGCTGTACACCGATAAACTCATCTTT.